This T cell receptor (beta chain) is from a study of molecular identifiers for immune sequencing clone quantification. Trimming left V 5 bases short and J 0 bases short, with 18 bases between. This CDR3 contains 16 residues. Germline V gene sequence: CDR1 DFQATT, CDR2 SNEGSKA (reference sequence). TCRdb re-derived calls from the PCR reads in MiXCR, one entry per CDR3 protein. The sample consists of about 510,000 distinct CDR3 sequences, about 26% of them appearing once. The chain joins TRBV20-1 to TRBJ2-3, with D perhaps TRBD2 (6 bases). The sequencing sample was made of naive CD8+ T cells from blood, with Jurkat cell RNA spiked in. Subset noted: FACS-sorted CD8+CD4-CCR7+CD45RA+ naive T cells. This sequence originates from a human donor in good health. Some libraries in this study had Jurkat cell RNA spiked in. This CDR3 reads CSAWDQGLLSTDTQYF. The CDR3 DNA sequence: TGCAGTGCTTGGGATCAGGGACTCCTTAGCACAGATACGCAGTATTTT.